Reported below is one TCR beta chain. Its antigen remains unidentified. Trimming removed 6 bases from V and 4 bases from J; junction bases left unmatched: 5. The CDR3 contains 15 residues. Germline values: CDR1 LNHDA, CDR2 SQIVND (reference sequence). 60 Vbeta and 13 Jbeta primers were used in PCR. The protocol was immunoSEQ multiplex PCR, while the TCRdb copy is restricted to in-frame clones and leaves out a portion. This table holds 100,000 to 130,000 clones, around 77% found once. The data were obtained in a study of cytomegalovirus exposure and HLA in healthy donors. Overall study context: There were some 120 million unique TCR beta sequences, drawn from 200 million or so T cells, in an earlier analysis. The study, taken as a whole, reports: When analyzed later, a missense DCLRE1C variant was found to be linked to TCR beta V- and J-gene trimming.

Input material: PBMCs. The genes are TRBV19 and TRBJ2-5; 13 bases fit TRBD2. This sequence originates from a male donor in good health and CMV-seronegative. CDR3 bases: TGTGCCAGTAGCGTACTAGCGGGAGGGGGAGAGACCCAGTACTTC. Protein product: CASSVLAGGGETQYF. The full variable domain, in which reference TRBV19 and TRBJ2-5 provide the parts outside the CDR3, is DGGITQSPKYLFRKEGQNVTLSCEQNLNHDAMYWYRQDPGQGLRLIYYSQIVNDFQKGDIAEGYSVSREKKESFPLTVTSAQKNPTAFYLCASSVLAGGGETQYFGPGTRLLVL.